This T cell receptor beta chain came from a study of T cell responses to AZD1222 COVID-19 vaccine. As to this clone: Antigen: not known.

Produced via immunoSEQ multiplex PCR; TCRdb's table is partial and in-frame only. The sample holds 180,000 or so clones, 85% to 90% seen once. Study-level points and caveats: Only after the peak T cell response were repertoires sampled. Clonal diversity may have been underestimated, and the donors were mostly white British, with more females than males.

The CDR3 extends over 14 amino acids. V was clipped by 5 bases and J by 0 bases, with 8 bases between them. CDR1 LNHDA and CDR2 SQIVND come from the germline V gene (reference sequence). The sequence was obtained from an adult who received the MenACWY meningococcal vaccine as a control. The sequences come from peripheral blood, collected 28 days after the second dose of the MenACWY control vaccine. The chain recombines TRBV19 with TRBJ1-3, with D unresolved. The CDR3 nucleotides read TGTGCCAGTAGTGCATTGGACTCTGGAAACACCATATATTTT. It translates to CASSALDSGNTIYF.